Following are 17 T cell receptor beta chains from one sample sequenced in a study of T cells in Graves' hyperthyroidism and ophthalmopathy. RNA transcripts were the template for amplifying TCR beta CDR3 regions. TCR CDR3 regions were first amplified by RT-PCR with HTBI primers. TCRdb passed the multiplex PCR reads through MiXCR, listing each CDR3 protein once. The sample contains 350,000 to 400,000 distinct CDR3 sequences, 15% to 20% of which appear only once. Sequencing was performed on blood. Receptors were obtained from a woman under 30 with Graves' hyperthyroidism.

The chain is built from TRBV11-1 and TRBJ1-1; D is perhaps TRBD1 (5 bases). This CDR3 has 16 amino acids. Trimming pared 5 bases from V and 0 bases from J, leaving 16 bases between. In germline, CDR1 is SGHAT, CDR2 FQDESV (reference sequence). CDR3 nucleotide sequence: TGTGCCAGCAGCCCTAGATCGGGGGGTATGAACACTGAAGCTTTCTTT. Translation: CASSPRSGGMNTEAFF.

As regards this clonotype: A single base separates this from a much larger clone, so it may be a read error. This rearrangement joins TRBV29-1 to TRBJ1-1, with D uncertain. This CDR3 has 13 amino acids. Germline CDR1 reads SQVTM; CDR2 reads ANQGSEA. The CDR3 coding sequence is TGCAGCGTCCGGCGTGGGTTAGGCACTGAATCTTTCTTT. Translation: CSVRRGLGTESFF.

This clonotype was observed at least ten times. The chain couples TRBV15 to TRBJ2-7; weak D call: TRBD1 (6 bases). CDR3 length: 15 residues. CDR1 is LNHNV, CDR2 YYDKDF, per germline (reference sequence). V dropped 2 bases and J dropped 0 bases, with 11 bases sitting between them. DNA for the CDR3: TGTGCCACCAGCAGACTTCAGGGGACCTCCTACGAGCAGTACTTC. Protein sequence: CATSRLQGTSYEQYF.

The gene calls are TRBV19 and TRBJ1-2; TRBD1 is a possible D gene (6 bases). The CDR3 has 14 residues. The V end lost 1 base, the J end lost 4 bases, and 10 bases lay between the germline ends. CDR1 is LNHDA and CDR2 is SQIVND in the germline V gene (reference sequence). The CDR3 loop is CASSIADSGYGYTF. In DNA, the CDR3 is TGTGCCAGTAGTATAGCGGACAGCGGCTATGGCTACACCTTC.

This rearrangement joins TRBV5-1 to TRBJ1-3; D is uncertain. V was clipped by 4 bases and J by 0 bases, with 14 bases between them. Germline V gene sequence: CDR1 SGHRS, CDR2 YFSETQ. CDR3 length: 16 residues. CDR3 nucleotide sequence: TGCGCCAGCAGCCTTACAGACACCGGCTCTGGAAACACCATATATTTT. Amino acids: CASSLTDTGSGNTIYF.

As concerns this clonotype: The junction and the germline gene differ at one end; a read error may be behind it. The V and J genes are TRBV6-1 and TRBJ1-1; 9 bases agree with TRBD1. CDR1 and CDR2 from the germline V gene are MNHNS and SASEGT. This CDR3 comprises 16 residues. DNA of the CDR3: TGTGCCAGCAGAGAGGACAGGGGCCTTATGAACACTGAAGCTTGCTTT. It codes for CASREDRGLMNTEACF.

This clonotype was seen many times. J is TRBJ2-7 and V is TRBV28; D unclear. CDR3 length: 12 residues. CDR1 MDHEN and CDR2 SYDVKM come from the germline V gene. Trimming took 6 bases from V and 3 from J, leaving 9 bases between them. The DNA of the CDR3 is TGTGCCAGCAGCTCAGCGTTCTACGAGCAGTACTTC. Amino acids: CASSSAFYEQYF.

In regard to this clonotype: The junction departs from the called germline gene at one end, perhaps through a read error. CDR3 residues: CSARDMGQGHF. CDR3 bases: TGCAGTGCTAGAGATATGGGACAGGGACACTTC. V usage is TRBV20-1 and J usage is TRBJ2-5, with 9 bases that match TRBD1. The CDR3 has 11 amino acids. Per the germline V gene, CDR1 is DFQATT and CDR2 is SNEGSKA (reference sequence).

This clonotype was seen many times. The chain has TRBV30 and TRBJ2-6, with D tentatively TRBD2 (7 bases). Trimming took off 0 bases at V and 4 bases at J, with 10 bases between the two ends. CDR1 and CDR2 (germline): GTSNPN, SVGIG (reference sequence). The CDR3 totals 15 residues. The CDR3 bases are TGTGCCTGGAGTGTAGCGGGGACAGGGGCCAACGTCCTGACTTTC. Its translation: CAWSVAGTGANVLTF.

This clonotype was observed many times. The V and J genes are TRBV12-3 or TRBV12-4 and TRBJ1-3; D call uncertain. The CDR3 extends over 15 amino acids. V shed 3 bases and J shed 1 base, with 10 bases lying between them. CDR3 sequence reads: CASSFWDTSGNTIYF. The CDR3 nucleotides are TGTGCCAGCAGTTTCTGGGATACGTCTGGAAACACCATATATTTT.

This clonotype has a handful of counts. The chain recombines TRBV20-1 with TRBJ1-6, with a weak D call TRBD1 (5 bases). The CDR3 loop spans 16 amino acids. Trimming took 6 bases from V and 9 from J, leaving 24 bases between them. Germline V CDR1 and CDR2: DFQATT, SNEGSKA (reference sequence). The DNA of the CDR3 is TGCAGTGCCAACCCGACCCGAGACAGAGTCGGTTCACCCCTCCACTTT. Its translation: CSANPTRDRVGSPLHF.

The sample holds many counts of this clonotype. The genes are TRBV19 and TRBJ1-2; D may be TRBD1 (5 bases). V dropped 6 bases and J dropped 1 base, with 15 bases sitting between them. This CDR3 spans 15 amino acids. Germline V lookup: CDR1 LNHDA, CDR2 SQIVND (reference sequence). CDR3 sequence (DNA): TGTGCCAGTAGAGCTTCGGGGGATCATAACTATGGCTACACCTTC. Its translation is CASRASGDHNYGYTF.

This clonotype was seen at least ten times. V gene TRBV5-1 combines with J gene TRBJ1-2; possible D gene TRBD1, 5 bases. Germline-derived CDR1 and CDR2 are SGHRS and YFSETQ. V was shortened by 3 bases and J by 7 bases, with 25 bases between the two germline ends. The CDR3 totals 17 residues. The CDR3 is CASSSFLDQGRRGGYTF. The CDR3 bases are TGCGCCAGCAGCTCCTTTCTAGATCAGGGAAGAAGAGGTGGCTACACCTTC.

This clonotype was seen many times. V and J are TRBV28 and TRBJ1-1; no firm D call. Per the germline V gene, CDR1 is MDHEN and CDR2 is SYDVKM. V was clipped by 3 bases and J by 1 base, with 6 bases between them. This CDR3 contains 13 residues. As DNA, the CDR3 is TGTGCCAGCAGTTTTACATCGAACACTGAAGCTTTCTTT. Translating it yields CASSFTSNTEAFF.

Only a few counts were recorded for this clonotype. The V and J genes are TRBV11-2 and TRBJ2-2; D perhaps matches TRBD2 (6 bases). Trimming took 6 bases from V and 2 from J, leaving 16 bases between them. The CDR3 is made up of 16 amino acids. Germline V gives CDR1 SGHAT, CDR2 FQNNGV. DNA for the CDR3: TGTGCCAGCAGTCCCCCGGGACTGCAAAACACCGGGGAGCTGTTTTTT. Translating gives CASSPPGLQNTGELFF.

This clonotype appeared many times. CDR3 protein: CSARDPDGIYEQYF. Here the CDR3 DNA reads TGCAGTGCTAGAGACCCGGACGGGATCTACGAGCAGTACTTC. V usage is TRBV20-1 and J usage is TRBJ2-7, with D possibly being TRBD2 (5 bases). The CDR3 extends over 14 amino acids. The germline V and J ends were trimmed by 0 bases and 3 bases, with 12 bases remaining between them. Germline loops: CDR1 DFQATT, CDR2 SNEGSKA (reference sequence).

This clonotype was seen ten or more times. The chain employs TRBV5-1 and TRBJ2-2; weak D call: TRBD2 (5 bases). Germline values: CDR1 SGHRS, CDR2 YFSETQ. The CDR3 loop spans 13 amino acids. The V end lost 0 bases, the J end lost 6 bases, and 6 bases lay between the germline ends. CDR3 nucleotide sequence: TGCGCCAGCAGCTTGGTGGAGGCCGGGGAGCTGTTTTTT. Encoded protein: CASSLVEAGELFF.